The next 15 T cell receptor beta chains were all read from a single sample in a study of T cell changes during pregnancy in multiple sclerosis (dated by TCRdb to about 2019). The method behind the library was the immunoSEQ multiplex PCR assay. The source is immuneACCESS, and TCRdb retained only in-frame sequences with V and J called. Part of the clones is not carried over; for the studies checked, unresolved V genes explain less than half of this, and the remainder is unexplained. The sample table shows 35,000 to 50,000 clones, and 80% to 95% are seen once. The biggest ten clones account for roughly 0.67% of the sample. This specimen was CD4+ T cells from peripheral blood mononuclear cells, taken in the first trimester of pregnancy. The receptors come from a female donor with multiple sclerosis, enrolled in a pregnancy study.

V gene TRBV19 combines with J gene TRBJ1-5; D perhaps matches TRBD1 (6 bases). Germline V gene data show CDR1 as LNHDA and CDR2 as SQIVND (reference sequence). The ends were cut back, 1 base at V and 6 bases at J, with 16 bases in the middle. The CDR3 consists of 16 residues. The CDR3: CASSIGGPGASQPQHF. The CDR3 nucleotides read TGTGCCAGTAGTATAGGGGGGCCAGGGGCATCTCAGCCCCAGCATTTT.

The V gene is TRBV30, the J gene TRBJ2-7; 8 bases line up with TRBD2. V trimming: 4 bases; J trimming: 4 bases; junction bases outside the gene matches: 24. The CDR3 is 19 amino acids. Germline CDR1 GTSNPN, CDR2 SVGIG (reference sequence). CDR3 nucleotide sequence: TGTGCCTGGACTAAGCCGGGAGGGCCAACGGATAGGGTACGGTACGAGCAGTACTTC. Translation: CAWTKPGGPTDRVRYEQYF. The variable domain in full, completed from reference TRBV30 and TRBJ2-7, reads SQTIHQWPATLVQPVGSPLSLECTVEGTSNPNLYWYRQAAGRGLQLLFYSVGIGQISSEVPQNLSASRPQDRQFILSSKKLLLSDSGFYLCAWTKPGGPTDRVRYEQYFGPGTRLTVT.

CDR3 sequence (DNA): TGCGCCAGCAGCTTGTCTTGGGGCAGGCCCTACGCTTTCTTT. Residues: CASSLSWGRPYAFF. The V gene is TRBV5-1, the J gene TRBJ1-1, with a weak D call TRBD1 (5 bases). The germline V gene has CDR1 SGHRS and CDR2 YFSETQ. V lost 1 base, J lost 11 bases, and 18 bases lay in between. The CDR3 covers 14 residues.

This chain links TRBV30 with TRBJ1-2; the D gene is possibly TRBD1 (5 bases). CDR1 and CDR2 (germline): GTSNPN, SVGIG (reference sequence). Between the trimmed V and J ends, which lost 2 bases and 4 bases, there was a span of 20 bases. The CDR3 contains 16 residues. In DNA form, the CDR3 reads TGTGCCTGGAGTTTTTCGGGGGGGGTTAAGCCCTATGGCTACACCTTC. This encodes CAWSFSGGVKPYGYTF.

V and J are TRBV27 and TRBJ2-7, with 7 nucleotides matching TRBD1. The trim removed 1 base at V and 4 bases at J, leaving 4 bases unmatched. Germline CDR1 and CDR2: MNHEY and SMNVEV (reference sequence). The CDR3 consists of 14 residues. CDR3 nucleotide sequence: TGTGCCAGCAGTTTATTGGGACAGTCATACGAGCAGTACTTC. This encodes CASSLLGQSYEQYF.

The chain uses TRBV27 and TRBJ2-1, with a weak D call TRBD2 (7 bases). V lost 8 bases to trimming and J lost 0 bases, with 14 bases between them. The V gene's germline CDR1 is MNHEY and CDR2 SMNVEV (reference sequence). This CDR3 comprises 15 residues. CDR3 DNA: TGTGCCAGCCGGGGGGCACCCAGCTCCTACAATGAGCAGTTCTTC. It codes for CASRGAPSSYNEQFF.

This chain uses TRBV18 with TRBJ1-5; unclear D gene. This CDR3 spans 14 amino acids. Germline CDR1 KGHSH, CDR2 LQKENI. V lost 3 bases to trimming and J lost 3 bases, with 9 bases between them. CDR3 protein: CASSPPGDNQPQHF. The CDR3 nucleotides are TGTGCCAGCTCACCCCCCGGGGACAATCAGCCCCAGCATTTT.

J is TRBJ2-7 and V is TRBV6-5; TRBD1 agrees at 7 bases. The germline gives CDR1 MNHEY, CDR2 SVGAGI. The CDR3 extends over 13 amino acids. V dropped 7 bases and J dropped 3; count of bases not matched to a gene: 6. The CDR3 region is CASNNAGGYEQYF. The CDR3 DNA is TGTGCCAGCAACAACGCAGGGGGCTACGAGCAGTACTTC.

CDR3: CAIWDRGWNEQFF. CDR3 coding DNA: TGTGCCATCTGGGACAGGGGATGGAATGAGCAGTTCTTC. The V gene is TRBV10-3, the J gene TRBJ2-1; 10 bases match TRBD1. This CDR3 is built from 13 residues. Germline V gene sequence: CDR1 ENHRY, CDR2 SYGVKD. V lost 8 bases, J lost 7 bases, and 5 bases stayed unmatched.

The gene calls are TRBV14 and TRBJ2-3; D perhaps matches TRBD2 (6 bases). With 0 bases removed from V and 5 bases from J, the gap between germline ends came to 15 bases. The length of the CDR3 is 16 residues. Germline values: CDR1 SGHDN, CDR2 FVKESK. The DNA for the CDR3 is TGTGCCAGCAGCCAAGAGTCTAGATTCGGGAGAGATACGCAGTATTTT. Protein: CASSQESRFGRDTQYF. The full variable domain, in which reference TRBV14 and TRBJ2-3 provide the parts outside the CDR3, is EAGVTQFPSHSVIEKGQTVTLRCDPISGHDNLYWYRRVMGKEIKFLLHFVKESKQDESGMPNNRFLAERTGGTYSTLKVQPAELEDSGVYFCASSQESRFGRDTQYFGPGTRLTVL.

This chain uses TRBV21-1 with TRBJ2-7; the D call in the table, TRBD2, was not verified against the DNA. TRBV21-1 is classified as a pseudogene. There are 17 residues in the CDR3. This CDR3 reads CASSNTPGLEWDYEQYF. For the CDR3, the DNA is TGTGCCAGCAGCAATACACCCGGACTAGAATGGGACTACGAGCAGTACTTC.

The V gene is TRBV5-1, the J gene TRBJ2-7, with 9 bases identical to TRBD1. Looked up from germline, CDR1 is SGHRS and CDR2 is YFSETQ. The CDR3 is 14 residues long. J gave up 5 bases and V 2 bases, and 5 bases lay outside the gene matches. The CDR3 loop reads CASSFRDRDHEQYF. The CDR3 DNA reads as TGCGCCAGCAGCTTCCGGGACAGGGACCACGAGCAGTACTTC.

V and J are TRBV4-2 and TRBJ2-3; no definite D call. The ends were cut back, 0 bases at V and 3 bases at J, with 16 bases in the middle. The CDR3 runs to 17 residues. The V gene's germline CDR1 is LGHNA and CDR2 YNFKEQ. The CDR3 reads CASSQERLGSSTDTQYF. The CDR3 coding sequence is TGTGCCAGCAGCCAAGAACGGCTAGGTTCCAGTACAGATACGCAGTATTTT.

This chain connects TRBV19 to TRBJ2-7; D is possibly TRBD2 (6 bases). Germline CDR1 is LNHDA and CDR2 is SQIVND (reference sequence). CDR3 size: 14 residues. Trimming removed 7 bases from V and 0 bases from J, with 13 bases in between. The CDR3 loop reads CASTRDLNSYEQYF. CDR3 DNA: TGTGCCAGTACCCGGGACTTGAACTCCTACGAGCAGTACTTC.

The V call is TRBV18, the J call TRBJ2-5, with D possibly TRBD1 on 5 matching bases. The CDR3 sequence is 15 residues long. V lost 3 bases to trimming and J lost 5 bases, with 16 bases between them. CDR1 is KGHSH and CDR2 is LQKENI in the germline V gene. CDR3 bases: TGTGCCAGCTCACCGTTAGGGGCCCCTTGGGAGACCCAGTACTTC. Protein product: CASSPLGAPWETQYF.